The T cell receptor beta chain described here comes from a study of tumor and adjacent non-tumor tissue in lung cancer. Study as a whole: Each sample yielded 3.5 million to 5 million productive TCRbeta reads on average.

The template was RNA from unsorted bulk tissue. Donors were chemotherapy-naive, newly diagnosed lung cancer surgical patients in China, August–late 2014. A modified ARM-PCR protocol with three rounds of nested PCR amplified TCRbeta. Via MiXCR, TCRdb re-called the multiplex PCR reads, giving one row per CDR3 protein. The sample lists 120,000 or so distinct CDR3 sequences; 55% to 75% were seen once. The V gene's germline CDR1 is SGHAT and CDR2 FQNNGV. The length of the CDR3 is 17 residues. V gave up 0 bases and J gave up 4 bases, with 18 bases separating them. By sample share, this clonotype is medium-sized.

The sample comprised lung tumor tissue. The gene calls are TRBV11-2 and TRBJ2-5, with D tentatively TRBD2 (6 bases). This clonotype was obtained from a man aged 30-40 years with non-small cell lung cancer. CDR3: CASSLELQEGWGETQYF. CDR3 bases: TGTGCCAGCAGCTTAGAACTCCAGGAGGGATGGGGAGAGACCCAGTACTTC.